This entry lists 15 T cell receptor beta chains sequenced from one sample in a study of CD8+CD57+ T cells in acquired aplastic anemia. Only patients with CD8+CD57+ cell expansion on flow cytometry were chosen for sequencing. Profiles of TCR beta VDJ and CDR3 were generated from a genomic DNA template. Each CDR3 protein gets one entry after TCRdb re-called the reads with MiXCR. In the table there are approximately 300,000 distinct CDR3 sequences, approximately 60% of which are singletons. Sequenced: sorted CD4+, CD8+, or CD8+CD57+ T cells (not recorded which) from PBMCs. These receptors were obtained from a human donor with aplastic anemia.

The gene calls are TRBV20-1 and TRBJ1-4, with no clear D. There are 11 residues in the CDR3. V was pared by 6 bases and J by 10 bases, with 12 bases between. Germline lookup yields CDR1 DFQATT and CDR2 SNEGSKA (reference sequence). The chain's CDR3 is CSAPAWGKLFF. CDR3 coding DNA: TGCAGTGCCCCTGCTTGGGGAAAACTGTTTTTT.

This clonotype was recorded at least ten times. This chain links TRBV5-1 with TRBJ2-7; tentatively, D is TRBD2 (6 bases). Germline assignment: CDR1 SGHRS and CDR2 YFSETQ. Trimming removed 6 bases at V and 0 bases at J, with 19 bases between. The CDR3 consists of 16 residues. CDR3 loop: CASKMALEGLSYEQYF. In DNA form, the CDR3 reads TGCGCCAGCAAAATGGCGCTGGAGGGCCTCTCCTACGAGCAGTACTTC.

This clonotype was detected a few times. A much bigger clone sits one base away, suggesting this may be a read error. The V gene is TRBV9, the J gene TRBJ1-3; D remains ambiguous. CDR1 SGDLS and CDR2 YYNGEE come from the germline V gene. The CDR3 contains 17 residues. In DNA, the CDR3 is TGTGCCAGCAGCGTAGACCACGCCCGGAGCTCTGGAGACACCATATATTTT. It yields the protein CASSVDHARSSGDTIYF.

This clonotype has at least ten counts. The rearrangement uses TRBV5-5 and TRBJ1-5; no definite D call. CDR3 length equals 15 residues. From germline, CDR1 is SGHKS and CDR2 YYEKEE (reference sequence). V was trimmed by 4 bases and J by 1 base, leaving 12 bases between them. CDR3 loop: CASSQVVYSNQPQHF. Written as DNA, the CDR3 is TGTGCCAGCAGCCAAGTGGTCTACAGCAATCAGCCCCAGCATTTT.

The chain combines TRBV20-1 with TRBJ2-5; TRBD2 aligns across 7 bases. The CDR3 contains 15 residues. The V gene end was trimmed by 3 bases and the J gene end by 4 bases; junction bases not matched to a gene: 11. From germline, CDR1 is DFQATT and CDR2 SNEGSKA (reference sequence). The CDR3 region is CSASRRGVIVETQYF. In DNA form, the CDR3 reads TGCAGTGCTAGCCGCCGGGGGGTTATCGTAGAGACCCAGTACTTC.

V usage is TRBV7-2 and J usage is TRBJ2-1, with D hard to call. Trimming left V 3 bases short and J 6 bases short, with 9 bases between. The CDR3 loop spans 13 amino acids. CDR1 is SGHTA, CDR2 FQGNSA, per germline. CDR3 sequence: CASSFQRINEQFF. The CDR3 coding sequence is TGTGCCAGCAGCTTTCAGCGAATCAATGAGCAGTTCTTC.

This chain links TRBV7-9 with TRBJ1-2; D possibly corresponds to TRBD1 (6 bases). Looked up from germline, CDR1 is SEHNR and CDR2 is FQNEAQ (reference sequence). This CDR3 is built from 13 residues. V lost 10 bases, J lost 3 bases, and 15 bases lay in between. The CDR3 loop reads CATEEGGHYGYTF. For the CDR3, the DNA is TGTGCCACTGAAGAGGGGGGACACTATGGCTACACCTTC.

The rearrangement links TRBV5-5 to TRBJ2-1; perhaps TRBD2 as D (6 bases). Germline values: CDR1 SGHKS, CDR2 YYEKEE (reference sequence). Trimming cost V 4 bases and J 1 base, with 18 bases left between them. The CDR3 has 17 residues. The CDR3 protein is CASSAGRLGRSYNEQFF. The CDR3 DNA reads TGTGCCAGCAGCGCCGGGAGACTCGGTCGGTCCTACAATGAGCAGTTCTTC. The full variable domain, completed using reference TRBV5-5 and TRBJ2-1, is DAGVTQSPTHLIKTRGQQVTLRCSPISGHKSVSWYQQVLGQGPQFIFQYYEKEERGRGNFPDRFSARQFPNYSSELNVNALLLGDSALYLCASSAGRLGRSYNEQFFGPGTRLTVL.

This clonotype was recorded many times. This chain uses TRBV5-5 with TRBJ2-1; 12 bases match TRBD2. The germline V gene encodes CDR1 SGHKS and CDR2 YYEKEE (reference sequence). The CDR3 runs 18 residues. V shed 4 bases, J shed 7 bases, and the junction held 15 bases outside the gene matches. CDR3 amino acids: CASSLLVASGRAGNEQFF. CDR3 DNA sequence: TGTGCCAGCAGCCTGCTTGTGGCTAGCGGGAGGGCAGGAAATGAGCAGTTCTTC.

This clonotype was observed a handful of times. The chain joins TRBV29-1 to TRBJ1-2; TRBD1 agrees at 7 bases. J lost 6 bases, V lost 4 bases, and 2 bases had no gene match. The CDR3 has 11 residues. Germline V CDR1 and CDR2: SQVTM, ANQGSEA. The CDR3 DNA is TGCAGCGTTGGACAGGGTAATGGCTACACCTTC. It encodes CSVGQGNGYTF.

In this sample, this clonotype turned up once. The chain combines TRBV20-1 with TRBJ1-1; D is unclear. V was trimmed by 6 bases and J by 2 bases, leaving 13 bases between them. This CDR3 contains 13 residues. The germline CDR1 and CDR2 sequences are DFQATT and SNEGSKA (reference sequence). The CDR3 protein is CSASLDGNTEAFF. The CDR3 DNA sequence: TGCAGTGCGAGTCTTGACGGAAACACTGAAGCTTTCTTT.

The rearrangement joins TRBV20-1 to TRBJ2-5, with D perhaps matching TRBD2 (6 bases). CDR1 DFQATT and CDR2 SNEGSKA come from the germline V gene (reference sequence). V lost 4 bases, J lost 2 bases, and 20 bases lay in between. The CDR3 consists of 16 residues. The CDR3 loop reads CSATPLATSGQETQYF. The CDR3 DNA reads TGCAGTGCTACACCACTAGCCACCTCGGGGCAAGAGACCCAGTACTTC.

The chain uses TRBV9 and TRBJ2-5; D not resolved. CDR3 size: 15 residues. V shed 0 bases and J shed 0 bases, with 9 bases lying between them. Looked up from germline, CDR1 is SGDLS and CDR2 is YYNGEE. The CDR3 DNA follows: TGTGCCAGCAGCGTAGGTCTCAGAAACCAAGAGACCCAGTACTTC. The encoded protein is CASSVGLRNQETQYF.

This rearrangement joins TRBV20-1 to TRBJ2-7; tentatively, D is TRBD2 (5 bases). Looked up from germline, CDR1 is DFQATT and CDR2 is SNEGSKA (reference sequence). V gave up 3 bases and J gave up 5 bases, with 11 bases separating them. The length of the CDR3 is 12 residues. CDR3 sequence reads: CSASRVGDEQYF. The CDR3 DNA sequence: TGCAGTGCTAGTCGCGTGGGAGACGAGCAGTACTTC.

The chain recombines TRBV2 with TRBJ1-6; no definite D call. This CDR3 has 14 residues. V lost 6 bases to trimming and J lost 5 bases, with 11 bases between them. Germline CDR1 SNHLY, CDR2 FYNNEI. The CDR3 DNA reads TGTGCCAGCAGATCGGGGAGAGATAATTCACCCCTCCACTTT. This encodes CASRSGRDNSPLHF.